A single sample is the source of the 17 T cell receptor beta chains below, sequenced in a study of T cell responses to AZD1222 COVID-19 vaccine. Assay: immunoSEQ multiplex PCR; the TCRdb copy retains only in-frame clones and omits some. The repertoire consists of roughly 150,000 clones, with almost 95% occurring once and the leading ten covering about 2.5%. Sequencing used peripheral blood, obtained on day 0 of AZD1222 vaccination. Receptors originate from an adult in good health.

The chain links TRBV5-6 to TRBJ1-2; TRBD1 aligns across 10 bases. Germline CDR1 reads SGHDT; CDR2 reads YYEEEE. This CDR3 has 12 amino acids. The V segment lost 4 bases and the J segment 12 bases; nucleotides outside the gene matches: 6. The CDR3 reads CASSRGTGANTF. For the CDR3, the DNA is TGTGCCAGCAGCCGGGGGACAGGGGCAAACACCTTC.

This chain joins TRBV3-1 (or the pseudogene TRBV3-2) and TRBJ1-3, with D unclear. Germline V CDR1 and CDR2: LGHDT, YNNKEL (reference sequence). The CDR3 is made up of 16 amino acids. The ends were cut back, 0 bases at V and 0 bases at J, with 9 bases in the middle. The CDR3 DNA follows: TGTGCCAGCAGCCAAGATGTAGGAGCCTCTGGAAACACCATATATTTT. Protein: CASSQDVGASGNTIYF.

The rearrangement links TRBV7-9 to TRBJ2-5; the D gene is possibly TRBD1 (6 bases). Germline-derived CDR1 and CDR2 are SEHNR and FQNEAQ (reference sequence). The CDR3 totals 13 residues. V dropped 7 bases and J dropped 1 base, with 10 bases sitting between them. The CDR3 loop reads CASNRDRQETQYF. CDR3 DNA: TGTGCCAGCAACAGGGACCGCCAAGAGACCCAGTACTTC.

There are a few counts of this clone. The chain joins TRBV4-1 to TRBJ1-4, with a tentative D call TRBD1 (6 bases). This CDR3 contains 20 residues. Between the trimmed V and J ends, which lost 4 bases and 0 bases, there was a span of 24 bases. CDR1 MGHRA and CDR2 YSYEKL come from the germline V gene. CDR3 sequence reads: CASSPRAIWQGTATNEKLFF. CDR3 in DNA: TGCGCCAGCAGCCCCCGGGCGATTTGGCAGGGGACTGCAACTAATGAAAAACTGTTTTTT.

The chain employs TRBV3-1 (or the pseudogene TRBV3-2) and TRBJ2-1, with 7 bases lining up with TRBD2. The CDR3 has 14 residues. Germline-derived CDR1 and CDR2 are LGHDT and YNNKEL (reference sequence). The trim removed 4 bases at V and 6 bases at J, leaving 6 bases unmatched. This CDR3 is CASSPVAGANEQFF. In DNA, the CDR3 is TGTGCCAGCAGCCCGGTAGCGGGTGCCAATGAGCAGTTCTTC.

This clone was recorded once. This CDR3 is CASTDPGNTIYF. CDR3 DNA sequence: TGTGCCAGCACCGACCCGGGAAACACCATATATTTT. The chain joins TRBV7-3 to TRBJ1-3, with no clear D. This CDR3 spans 12 amino acids. CDR1 is SGHTA and CDR2 is FQGTGA in the germline V gene. V was pared by 7 bases and J by 4 bases, with 8 bases between.

V gene TRBV5-4 combines with J gene TRBJ2-3, with D uncertain. The CDR3 sequence is 16 residues long. Deletions cut 1 base from V and 1 base from J, with 13 bases between. CDR1 is SGHNT, CDR2 YYREEE, per germline (reference sequence). CDR3 loop: CASSLRRASGTDTQYF. The CDR3, as DNA: TGTGCCAGCAGCTTGCGTCGGGCGAGCGGCACAGATACGCAGTATTTT.

The chain uses TRBV11-2 and TRBJ2-7, with unresolved D. Trimming took 11 bases from V and 4 from J, leaving 6 bases between them. CDR3 length: 9 amino acids. Germline V gene lookup returns CDR1 SGHAT and CDR2 FQNNGV. The CDR3 coding sequence is TGTGCCTCCGAATACGAGCAGTACTTC. Encoded protein: CASEYEQYF.

V gene TRBV28 combines with J gene TRBJ1-2; D gene unclear. V lost 1 base to trimming and J lost 0 bases, with 3 bases between them. CDR1 and CDR2 from the germline V gene are MDHEN and SYDVKM. The CDR3 extends over 13 amino acids. The CDR3 region is CASSLFPNYGYTF. The CDR3 region has the DNA TGTGCCAGCAGTTTATTCCCTAACTATGGCTACACCTTC.

The chain employs TRBV29-1 and TRBJ2-5; tentatively, D is TRBD1 (5 bases). This CDR3 has 13 residues. Germline V gene sequence: CDR1 SQVTM, CDR2 ANQGSEA. V lost 8 bases, J lost 5 bases, and 18 bases lay in between. CDR3 nucleotide sequence: TGCAGCTCCGGGCCCTCAGGGAAGGAGACCCAGTACTTC. Protein: CSSGPSGKETQYF.

The chain has TRBV3-1 (or the pseudogene TRBV3-2) and TRBJ2-2; D not resolved. CDR1 and CDR2 from the germline V gene are LGHDT and YNNKEL (reference sequence). The length of the CDR3 is 13 residues. The ends were cut back, 3 bases at V and 1 base at J, with 3 bases in the middle. This chain's CDR3 is CASSQVNTGELFF. Written as DNA, the CDR3 is TGTGCCAGCAGCCAGGTGAACACCGGGGAGCTGTTTTTT.

In this sample, this clone turned up once. V and J are TRBV12-3 or TRBV12-4 and TRBJ1-5; 9 bases fit TRBD1. V lost 3 bases, J lost 6 bases, and 0 bases stayed unmatched. The CDR3 is 13 amino acids. CDR3 DNA sequence: TGTGCCAGCAGTTTGACAGGGGGTCAGCCCCAGCATTTT. Encoded protein: CASSLTGGQPQHF.

The V and J genes are TRBV19 and TRBJ1-5; D is ambiguous. The CDR3 extends over 14 amino acids. The V and J ends lost 5 bases and 2 bases respectively, with 10 bases between them. Germline V gives CDR1 LNHDA, CDR2 SQIVND (reference sequence). The CDR3 DNA reads TGTGCCAGTAGTTCGGTATCGGGCAATCAGCCCCAGCATTTT. Translating gives CASSSVSGNQPQHF. Filled out from reference TRBV19 and TRBJ1-5, the complete variable domain reads DGGITQSPKYLFRKEGQNVTLSCEQNLNHDAMYWYRQDPGQGLRLIYYSQIVNDFQKGDIAEGYSVSREKKESFPLTVTSAQKNPTAFYLCASSSVSGNQPQHFGDGTRLSIL.

The chain couples TRBV4-1 to TRBJ2-7; TRBD1 matches at 7 bases. Germline values: CDR1 MGHRA, CDR2 YSYEKL. The CDR3 runs to 16 residues. V lost 4 bases to trimming and J lost 1 base; unmatched junction nucleotides: 10. The CDR3 here is CASSPQRTGYSYEQYF. The CDR3 nucleotides are TGCGCCAGCAGCCCCCAACGGACAGGTTATTCCTACGAGCAGTACTTC.

The V and J genes are TRBV30 and TRBJ1-6, with D unresolved. Trimming cost V 3 bases and J 9 bases, with 6 bases left between them. Germline CDR1 reads GTSNPN; CDR2 reads SVGIG (reference sequence). The CDR3 has 11 residues. The chain's CDR3 is CAWRDSSPLHF. CDR3 coding DNA: TGTGCCTGGAGGGATAGTTCACCCCTCCACTTT.

This clone was found a few times. The rearrangement joins TRBV5-4 to TRBJ2-2; 7 nucleotides agree with TRBD1. This CDR3 has 16 residues. V lost 5 bases and J lost 5; bases outside the gene matches: 12. Germline V gene data show CDR1 as SGHNT and CDR2 as YYREEE (reference sequence). The CDR3 loop reads CASSRQGVSGTGELFF. CDR3 coding DNA: TGTGCCAGCAGTCGACAGGGCGTATCGGGGACCGGGGAGCTGTTTTTT.

The chain couples TRBV18 to TRBJ1-3; D might be TRBD1 (5 bases). The CDR3 totals 15 residues. Germline-derived CDR1 and CDR2 are KGHSH and LQKENI. Trimming left V 3 bases short and J 0 bases short, with 9 bases between. For the CDR3, the DNA is TGTGCCAGCTCACCGGGACGGACCTCTGGAAACACCATATATTTT. Its protein product is CASSPGRTSGNTIYF.